Listed below are T cell receptor beta chains from one sample, sequenced in a study of shared clonotypes between healthy human individuals. TCRdb keeps only in-frame clones here, not all; method: immunoSEQ multiplex PCR. The sample has some 500,000 clones; roughly 95% are singletons. Sequenced: naive CD4+ T cells sorted from blood. The receptors were gathered from a woman in her 30s in good health. The CDR3 runs from the conserved cysteine through the conserved F or W.

>TRBV6-1
CASSETQRLAGTWTQYF
>TRBV5-6
CASSLTGHRSSYEQYF
>TRBV5-6
CASSLGAEAFF
>TRBV2
CANALAAEETQYF
>TRBV2
CASRSSLYEQYF
>TRBV21-1
CASSKGHPAQGSGSEKLFF
>TRBV4-2
CASSQGLHTGRGNGPQHF
>TRBV6-6
CASSTSRDTEAFF
>TRBV19
CATTEPGPNEKLFF
>TRBV2
CASSSESGLAGGNEQFF
>TRBV5-1
CASSLETSGAPGQFF
>TRBV11-3
CASRGQGSNPRNTIYF
>TRBV2
CASRALTSVTYEQYF
>TRBV7-7
CASSPGRLAGTGELFF
>TRBV18
CASSLAVSGETQYF
>TRBV7-6
CASSPTTSSNNEQFF
>TRBV21-1
CASSTLGPRNGYTF
>TRBV4-1
CASSQRPGPSWETQYF
>TRBV7-8
CASSLRGVTYEQYF